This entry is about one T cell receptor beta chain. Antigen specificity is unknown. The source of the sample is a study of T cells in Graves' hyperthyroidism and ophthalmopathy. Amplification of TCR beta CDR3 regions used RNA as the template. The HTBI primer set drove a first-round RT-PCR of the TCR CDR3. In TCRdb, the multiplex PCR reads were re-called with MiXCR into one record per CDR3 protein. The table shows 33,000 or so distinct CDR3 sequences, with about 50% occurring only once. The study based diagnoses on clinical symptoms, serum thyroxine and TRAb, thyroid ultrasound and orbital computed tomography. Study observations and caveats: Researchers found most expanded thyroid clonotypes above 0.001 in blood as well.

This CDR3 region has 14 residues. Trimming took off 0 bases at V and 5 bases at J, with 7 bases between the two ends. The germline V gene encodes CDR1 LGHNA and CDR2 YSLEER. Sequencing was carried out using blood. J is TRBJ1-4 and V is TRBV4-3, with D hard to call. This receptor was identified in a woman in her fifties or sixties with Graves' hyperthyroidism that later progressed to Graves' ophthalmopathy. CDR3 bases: TGCGCCAGCAGCCAAGACAGTTCAAATGAAAAACTGTTTTTT. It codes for CASSQDSSNEKLFF.